This entry describes one TCR beta chain. The CDR3 totals 16 residues. V lost 1 base, J lost 5 bases, and 4 bases stayed unmatched. Germline-derived CDR1 and CDR2 are SGDLS and YYNGEE. Authors' methods: Estimation of nucleated cell counts relied on the amplification of reference gene primers. Clones were read by immunoSEQ multiplex PCR, and TCRdb kept only the in-frame ones, dropping some. V, J and clone size derive from that table, while D and trimming were established from the DNA sequence. The sample carries roughly 200,000 clones, under 90% recorded once. The sample originates from a study of blood T cell repertoires in COVID-19. Background on the study: Researchers got acute and convalescent COVID-19 samples from the United States, Italy and Spain.

Seattle patients were enrolled during active infection and followed longitudinally. This clonotype was sampled from a woman of 80 years or more with COVID-19, enrolled during active disease. The chain couples TRBV9 to TRBJ2-2; 11 nucleotides match TRBD2. What was sequenced was peripheral blood. CDR3 amino acids: CASSVSSGGRTGELFF. The CDR3 coding sequence is TGTGCCAGCAGCGTATCTAGCGGGGGGAGAACCGGGGAGCTGTTTTTT.